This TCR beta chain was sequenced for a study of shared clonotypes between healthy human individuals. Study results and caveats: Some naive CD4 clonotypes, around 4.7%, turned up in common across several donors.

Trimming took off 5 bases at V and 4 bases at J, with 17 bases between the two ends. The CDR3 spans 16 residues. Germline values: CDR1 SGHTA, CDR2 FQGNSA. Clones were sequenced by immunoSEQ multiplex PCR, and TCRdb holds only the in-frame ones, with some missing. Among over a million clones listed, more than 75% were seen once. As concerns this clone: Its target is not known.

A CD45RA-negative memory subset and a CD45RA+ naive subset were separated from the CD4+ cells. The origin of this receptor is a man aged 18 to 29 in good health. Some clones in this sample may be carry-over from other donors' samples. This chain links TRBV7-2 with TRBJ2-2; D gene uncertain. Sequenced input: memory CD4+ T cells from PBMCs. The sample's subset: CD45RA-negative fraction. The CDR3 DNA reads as TGTGCCAGCAGCCCTGGAGCCCAAACCGGCACCGGGGAGCTGTTTTTT. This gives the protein CASSPGAQTGTGELFF.